This TCR beta chain appears in the sequencing data of a study of shared clonotypes between healthy human individuals. The CDR3 is 13 amino acids. CDR1 and CDR2 from the germline V gene are SSHAT and FNYEAQ (reference sequence). Points on this clone: The junction departs from the called germline gene at one end, perhaps through a read error.

The table came from immunoSEQ multiplex PCR; TCRdb's copy has only in-frame clones and leaves some out. The table includes roughly 1,600,000 clones, 98% to 99% detected once. This rearrangement joins TRBV7-7 to TRBJ2-5; D is unresolved. The receptor was derived from a man aged 30 to 39 in good health. The source material was naive CD4+ T cells sorted from blood. This sample's subset: CD45RA+ positively selected. CDR3 region: CASSFRVLETQYF. For the CDR3, the DNA is TGTGCTAGCAGCTTCCGGGTCTTAGAGACCCAGTACTTC. Drawing the rest from reference TRBV7-7 and TRBJ2-5, the complete variable domain is GAGVSQSPRYKVTKRGQDVTLRCDPISSHATLYWYQQALGQGPEFLTYFNYEAQPDKSGLPSDRFSAERPEGSISTLTIQRTEQRDSAMYRCASSFRVLETQYFGPGTRLLVL.